The 9 T cell receptor beta chains presented below share a single source sample, sequenced in a study of shared clonotypes between healthy human individuals. The method was immunoSEQ multiplex PCR; TCRdb's version includes in-frame clones alone and lacks a portion of them. The profile covers around 1.9 million clones, with approximately 94% appearing a single time and more than 1.5% taken by the ten largest. Terminally differentiated effector memory CD45RA+ cells were left out of the naive CD8 fraction, which was CD45RO-negative and positively selected for CCR7. The sample taken for sequencing was naive CD8+ T cells from PBMCs. These receptors were collected from a man between 18 and 29 years old in good health. Some clones in this sample may be carry-over from other donors' samples.

The chain employs TRBV7-8 and TRBJ2-1, with D perhaps matching TRBD1 (5 bases). V was clipped by 6 bases and J by 4 bases, with 13 bases between them. There are 14 residues in the CDR3. Germline CDR1 and CDR2: SGHVS and FQNEAQ. The CDR3 reads CASSYSTAYNEQFF. The CDR3 region has the DNA TGTGCCAGCAGTTATTCGACAGCGTACAATGAGCAGTTCTTC.

The rearrangement joins TRBV2 to TRBJ2-7, with 8 nucleotides matching TRBD1. The CDR3 is 14 amino acids. CDR1 is SNHLY, CDR2 FYNNEI, per germline. The V gene end was trimmed by 7 bases and the J gene end by 2 bases; junction bases not matched to a gene: 7. The CDR3 region is CASTTGTGTYEQYF. The CDR3 coding sequence is TGTGCCAGCACCACCGGGACAGGTACCTACGAGCAGTACTTC.

The V call is TRBV19, the J call TRBJ1-1, with unresolved D. CDR3 length: 15 residues. Germline V lookup: CDR1 LNHDA, CDR2 SQIVND (reference sequence). The V and J ends lost 8 bases and 4 bases respectively, with 20 bases between them. The DNA for the CDR3 is TGTGCCAGTGTTAGTTGGGCACCCCTGGGCACTGAAGCTTTCTTT. It specifies CASVSWAPLGTEAFF. Using reference TRBV19 and TRBJ1-1 for the parts outside the CDR3, the full variable domain is DGGITQSPKYLFRKEGQNVTLSCEQNLNHDAMYWYRQDPGQGLRLIYYSQIVNDFQKGDIAEGYSVSREKKESFPLTVTSAQKNPTAFYLCASVSWAPLGTEAFFGQGTRLTVV.

The J gene is TRBJ2-5, the V gene TRBV9; D unclear. The CDR3 extends over 15 amino acids. CDR1 and CDR2 (germline): SGDLS, YYNGEE. V was pared by 3 bases and J by 1 base, with 13 bases between. The CDR3 protein is CASSGGGRSQETQYF. CDR3 sequence (DNA): TGTGCCAGCAGCGGGGGTGGTCGCTCCCAAGAGACCCAGTACTTC.

The DNA of the CDR3 is TGTGCCAGCAGTTTAGGGGGGTTAGGATATGGCTACACCTTC. Its translation is CASSLGGLGYGYTF. This chain uses TRBV28 with TRBJ1-2; TRBD1 is a possible D gene (5 bases). Trimming removed 2 bases from V and 5 bases from J, with 12 bases in between. The germline V gene has CDR1 MDHEN and CDR2 SYDVKM. CDR3 length: 14 residues.

In its sample, this clone was seen once. V gene TRBV7-9 combines with J gene TRBJ1-1; 12 positions agree with TRBD1. The ends lost 5 bases at V and 4 bases at J; junction bases unmatched: 8. This CDR3 spans 16 amino acids. Germline V gene sequence: CDR1 SEHNR, CDR2 FQNEAQ (reference sequence). CDR3 nucleotides: TGTGCCAGCAGCGGAGGGGGACAGGGGGCGTCCACTGAAGCTTTCTTT. Encoded protein: CASSGGGQGASTEAFF.

V gene TRBV27 combines with J gene TRBJ2-1; 10 nucleotides match TRBD1. Per germline, CDR1 MNHEY and CDR2 SMNVEV (reference sequence). V shed 6 bases and J 2 bases; nucleotides not matched to a gene: 1. This CDR3 spans 14 amino acids. This CDR3 is CASSGQGAYNEQFF. CDR3 DNA: TGTGCCAGCAGCGGACAGGGGGCCTACAATGAGCAGTTCTTC.

The V call is TRBV6-5, the J call TRBJ2-1, with 8 bases aligning to TRBD2. Looked up from germline, CDR1 is MNHEY and CDR2 is SVGAGI. Trimming cost V 7 bases and J 9 bases; bases outside gene matches: 11. This CDR3 has 14 residues. The CDR3 region is CASKNSGTGGEQFF. Written as DNA, the CDR3 is TGTGCCAGCAAGAATAGCGGGACGGGGGGTGAGCAGTTCTTC.

V and J are TRBV5-8 and TRBJ2-2; 10 nucleotides agree with TRBD1. Trimming removed 4 bases from V and 4 bases from J; junction bases left unmatched: 7. The germline V gene has CDR1 SGHTS and CDR2 YDEGEE. CDR3 length: 16 residues. CDR3: CASSEGQGLGTGELFF. The DNA of the CDR3 is TGTGCCAGCAGCGAGGGACAGGGGCTGGGCACCGGGGAGCTGTTTTTT.